A selection of T cell receptor beta chains follows, all from one sample in a study of blood T cell repertoires in COVID-19. Here immunoSEQ multiplex PCR was the method, and the copy in TCRdb shows in-frame clones only, minus some. The sample holds about 160,000 clones; around 85% are singletons and the top ten take around 7%. Sequencing input: peripheral blood. These receptor sequences come from a man of 80 years or more with COVID-19, enrolled during active disease. Both conserved end residues are part of each CDR3. The D gene is left open where the match is weak. For some rows the clone size is stated as once, few or many, or as a class when expanded; others skip it.

D: TRBD1; size: NA; J: TRBJ1-2; length: 16; V: TRBV28; DNA: TGTGCCAGCAGTTTATTCGGGACAGGGGAATCGAATGGCTACACCTTC; CDR3: CASSLFGTGESNGYTF
D: NA; size: NA; J: TRBJ2-4; length: 11; V: TRBV2; DNA: TGTGCCAGCAGGGTAGAAAACATTCAGTACTTC; CDR3: CASRVENIQYF
D: NA; size: NA; J: TRBJ2-2; length: 15; V: TRBV19; DNA: TGTGCCAGTGGGGTGGAGGGGAAGAACACCGGGGAGCTGTTTTTT; CDR3: CASGVEGKNTGELFF
D: TRBD1; size: NA; J: TRBJ1-2; length: 15; V: TRBV16; DNA: TGTGCCAGCAGCCCACGGACAGGTGATAACTATGGCTACACCTTC; CDR3: CASSPRTGDNYGYTF
D: NA; size: NA; J: TRBJ1-3; length: 14; V: TRBV5-5; DNA: TGTGCCAGCAGCTCCCTACTCTCTGGAAACACCATATATTTT; CDR3: CASSSLLSGNTIYF
D: TRBD1; size: NA; J: TRBJ1-2; length: 16; V: TRBV20-1; DNA: TGCAGTGCTAGTCCCACAGGGGGCGCATTCCACTATGGCTACACCTTC; CDR3: CSASPTGGAFHYGYTF
D: NA; size: NA; J: TRBJ1-2; length: 12; V: TRBV19; DNA: TGTGCCAGTAGTGGGGCCGTCTATGGCTACACCTTC; CDR3: CASSGAVYGYTF
D: TRBD1; size: NA; J: TRBJ1-2; length: 13; V: TRBV6-5; DNA: TGTGCCAGCAGCCCGACAGGGTACGGTGGCTACACCTTC; CDR3: CASSPTGYGGYTF
D: TRBD1; size: NA; J: TRBJ1-5; length: 14; V: TRBV9; DNA: TGTGCCAGCAGCGGAGGGGACAGGGTCCAGCCCCAGCATTTT; CDR3: CASSGGDRVQPQHF
D: NA; size: NA; J: TRBJ1-2; length: 14; V: TRBV5-5; DNA: TGTGCCAGCAGCTTTGGTAGTACAGGGAAAGGCTACACCTTC; CDR3: CASSFGSTGKGYTF
D: TRBD1; size: NA; J: TRBJ1-2; length: 12; V: TRBV5-5; DNA: TGTGCCAGCAGCTCACAGGGGGATGGCTACACCTTC; CDR3: CASSSQGDGYTF
D: TRBD2; size: NA; J: TRBJ2-1; length: 18; V: TRBV4-1; DNA: TGCGCCAGCAGCCAGGGACTTCAACTAGCGGGGAACGACAATGAGCAGTTCTTC; CDR3: CASSQGLQLAGNDNEQFF
D: NA; size: NA; J: TRBJ1-5; length: 15; V: TRBV3-1/TRBV3-2; DNA: TGTGCCAGCAGCCTTACCTCAGGAAGCAATCAGCCCCAGCATTTT; CDR3: CASSLTSGSNQPQHF
D: NA; size: NA; J: TRBJ1-2; length: 14; V: TRBV6-1; DNA: TGTGCCAGCAGTGAAGCAGGGGCGAAATATGGCTACACCTTC; CDR3: CASSEAGAKYGYTF
D: NA; size: NA; J: TRBJ1-1; length: 13; V: TRBV18; DNA: TGTGCCAGCTCACCGACAGGGAACACTGAAGCTTTCTTT; CDR3: CASSPTGNTEAFF
D: NA; size: NA; J: TRBJ2-6; length: 19; V: TRBV3-1/TRBV3-2; DNA: TGTGCCAGCAGCCATGGGGGGTTAGGGGAAAAGTCTGGGGCCAACGTCCTGACTTTC; CDR3: CASSHGGLGEKSGANVLTF
D: TRBD1; size: NA; J: TRBJ2-7; length: 15; V: TRBV11-3; DNA: TGTGCCAGCAGCTTCAGGGGGCAGAGCTCCTACGAGCAGTACTTC; CDR3: CASSFRGQSSYEQYF
D: TRBD1; size: NA; J: TRBJ1-1; length: 15; V: TRBV2; DNA: TGTGCCAGCAGTGATCCCGACAGGGAGGACACTGAAGCTTTCTTT; CDR3: CASSDPDREDTEAFF
D: TRBD1; size: NA; J: TRBJ2-7; length: 14; V: TRBV5-4; DNA: TGTGCCAGCAGCGTCCGGGACAGGGGTGGTGAGCAGTACTTC; CDR3: CASSVRDRGGEQYF
D: NA; size: few; J: TRBJ1-4; length: 16; V: TRBV4-2; DNA: TGTGCCAGCAGCCAAGCAGGGCAGGGCCAAGGTGAAAAACTGTTTTTT; CDR3: CASSQAGQGQGEKLFF
D: TRBD1; size: once; J: TRBJ1-4; length: 18; V: TRBV5-5; DNA: TGTGCCAGCAGCCGAGGTCGACAGGGCGAAGGAAGAGTGGGAAAACTGTTTTTT; CDR3: CASSRGRQGEGRVGKLFF